Described below is a single T cell receptor beta chain sequence and its context. Its antigen is undetermined. Sequencing was performed with immunoSEQ multiplex PCR; in TCRdb, only in-frame clones are kept and a portion is missing. The sample lists some 70,000 clones; around four fifths were seen once. Donors were drawn from the approximately 130-subject validation cohort, separate from the roughly 670-subject first cohort. The CDR3 has 16 amino acids. V shed 4 bases and J 4 bases; nucleotides not matched to a gene: 9. Germline lookup yields CDR1 SGHRS and CDR2 YFSETQ. This sample is part of a study of cytomegalovirus exposure and HLA in healthy donors. Regarding the study as a whole: Cytomegalovirus status was reportedly diagnosed by the classifier with high specificity and sensitivity.

This TCR came from a man aged 25 to 40 in good health and CMV-seronegative. The V gene is TRBV5-1, the J gene TRBJ2-7, with 12 positions matching TRBD2. Sequenced material: PBMCs. The CDR3 DNA sequence: TGCGCCAGCAGCGGTCCCCTGACTAGCGGGGGTTACGAGCAGTACTTC. Its translation: CASSGPLTSGGYEQYF.